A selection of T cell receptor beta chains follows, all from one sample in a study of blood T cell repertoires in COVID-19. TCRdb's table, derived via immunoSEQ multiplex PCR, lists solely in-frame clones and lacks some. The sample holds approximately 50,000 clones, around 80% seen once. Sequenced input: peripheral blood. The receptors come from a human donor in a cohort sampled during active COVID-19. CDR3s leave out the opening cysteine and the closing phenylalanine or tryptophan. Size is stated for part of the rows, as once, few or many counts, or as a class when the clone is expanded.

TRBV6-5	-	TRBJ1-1	ASSYEGLTTEAF
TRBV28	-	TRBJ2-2	ASSLVPAGPGELF
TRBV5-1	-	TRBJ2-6	ASSSTGTGLVSGANVLT
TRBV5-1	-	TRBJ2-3	ASSMQEPNTDTQY
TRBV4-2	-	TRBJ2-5	ASSQVLAGGQNGETQY
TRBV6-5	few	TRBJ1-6	ASSTGTAYNSPLH
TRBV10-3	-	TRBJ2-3	ASLRSSNSDTQY
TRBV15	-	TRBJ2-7	ATSLQSTGAYYEQY
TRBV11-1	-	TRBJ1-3	ASRSTGTASGNTIY
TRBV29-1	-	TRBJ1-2	SSSGADGYT
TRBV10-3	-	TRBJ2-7	AISETYRGYEQY
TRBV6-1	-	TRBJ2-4	ASSEAKVGTGSSGKNIQY
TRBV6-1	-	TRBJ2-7	ASSEQGYEQY
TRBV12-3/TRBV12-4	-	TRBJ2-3	ASSFGGGDTQY
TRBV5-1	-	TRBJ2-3	ASSDQPLGAGDTQY
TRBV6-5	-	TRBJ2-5	ASSYADRGGETQY
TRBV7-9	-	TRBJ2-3	ASSLDGRDGTDTQY
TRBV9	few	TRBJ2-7	ASSETGTTYEQY
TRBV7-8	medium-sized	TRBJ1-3	ASSPQGSSGNTIY
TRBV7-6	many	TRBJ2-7	ASSLAAAGDEQY
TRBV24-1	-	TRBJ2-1	ATSDAGAGVYNEQF
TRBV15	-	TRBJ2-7	ATSRDQVSGASYEQY
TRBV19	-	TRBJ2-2	ASKGQADTGELF
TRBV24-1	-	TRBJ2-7	ATSAKGTGSAEQY
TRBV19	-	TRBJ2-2	ASYKGPLEPNTGELF
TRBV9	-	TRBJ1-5	ASSATGYSNQPQH
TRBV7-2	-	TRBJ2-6	ASTYGGGYSGANVLT
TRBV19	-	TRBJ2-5	ASSTPTGFQETQY
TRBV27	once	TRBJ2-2	ASRRQGPNTGELF
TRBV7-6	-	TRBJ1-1	ASSLGQGLNTEAF
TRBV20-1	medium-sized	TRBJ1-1	SARLTGQAF
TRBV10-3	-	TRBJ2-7	AISEGGDPVYEQY
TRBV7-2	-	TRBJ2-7	ASSLSIAGVYEQY
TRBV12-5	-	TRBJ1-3	ASGLGQGNGNTIY
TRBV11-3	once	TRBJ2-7	ASSSGTGAHEQY
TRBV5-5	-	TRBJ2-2	ASSLGLAGGPGTGELF